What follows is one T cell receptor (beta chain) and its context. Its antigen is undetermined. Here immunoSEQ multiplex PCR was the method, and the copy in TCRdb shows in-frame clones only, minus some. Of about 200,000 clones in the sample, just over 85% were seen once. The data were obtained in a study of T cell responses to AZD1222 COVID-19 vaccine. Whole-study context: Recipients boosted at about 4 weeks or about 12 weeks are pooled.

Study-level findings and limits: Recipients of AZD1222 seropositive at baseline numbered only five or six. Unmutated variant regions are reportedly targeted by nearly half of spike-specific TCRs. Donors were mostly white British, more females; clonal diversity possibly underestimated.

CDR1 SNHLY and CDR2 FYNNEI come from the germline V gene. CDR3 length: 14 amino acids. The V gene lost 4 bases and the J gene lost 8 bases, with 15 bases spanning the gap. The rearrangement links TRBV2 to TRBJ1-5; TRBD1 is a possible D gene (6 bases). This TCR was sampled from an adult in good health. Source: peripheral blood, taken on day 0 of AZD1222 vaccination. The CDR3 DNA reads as TGTGCCAGCAGTGTTGAGGGGGTTGGTGAGCCCCAGCATTTT. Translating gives CASSVEGVGEPQHF.